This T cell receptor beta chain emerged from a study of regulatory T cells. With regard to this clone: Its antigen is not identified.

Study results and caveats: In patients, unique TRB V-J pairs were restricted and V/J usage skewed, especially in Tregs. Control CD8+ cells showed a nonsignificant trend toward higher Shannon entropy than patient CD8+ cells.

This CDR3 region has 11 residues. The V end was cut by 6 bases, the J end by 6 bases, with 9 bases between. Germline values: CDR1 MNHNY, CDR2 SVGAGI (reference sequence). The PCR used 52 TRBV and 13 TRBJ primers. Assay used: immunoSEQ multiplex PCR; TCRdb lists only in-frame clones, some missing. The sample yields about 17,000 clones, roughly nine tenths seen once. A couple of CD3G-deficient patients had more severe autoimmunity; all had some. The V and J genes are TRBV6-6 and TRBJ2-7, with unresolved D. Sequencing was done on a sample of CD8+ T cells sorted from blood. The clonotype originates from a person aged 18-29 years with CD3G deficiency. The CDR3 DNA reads TGTGCCAGCAGCCCCGGGTCCGAGCAGTACTTC. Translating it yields CASSPGSEQYF.